Shown below are 31 T cell receptor beta chains from a single sample sequenced in a study of T cells expressing NK-cell markers. No DNA is given; TCRdb re-called the 5' RACE reads and lists each CDR3 protein once. The sample includes some 300,000 distinct CDR3 sequences. The sequenced material came from blood T cells: a sorted CD56 or NKG2C T cell subset, CD4+ or CD8+ T cells, or bulk PBMC T cells (not recorded which). The receptor set was obtained from a man between 18 and 29 years old in good health.

This sequence joins TRBV6-6 and TRBJ2-7; the D call of TRBD1 rests on TCRdb alone, since no DNA is present to check it. CDR3 length: 13 amino acids. Looked up from germline, CDR1 is MNHNY and CDR2 is SVGAGI (reference sequence). The CDR3 is CASTLGGSYEQYF.

The chain carries TRBV29-1 and TRBJ2-5; as DNA is missing, the TRBD1 call by TCRdb cannot be tested. Germline values: CDR1 SQVTM, CDR2 ANQGSEA. This CDR3 spans 15 amino acids. The CDR3 reads CSVSVTGGQGETQYF.

The gene calls are TRBV12-3 or TRBV12-4 and TRBJ2-3; the D call of TRBD2 rests on TCRdb alone, since no DNA is present to check it. The CDR3 totals 13 residues. CDR3: CASGRRGSDTQYF.

V gene TRBV4-1 combines with J gene TRBJ2-1; TCRdb designates TRBD1, a call that cannot be tested without DNA. Germline values: CDR1 MGHRA, CDR2 YSYEKL. The CDR3 runs 17 residues. The CDR3 loop is CASSQVVSPSSYNEQFF.

The V call is TRBV6-4, the J call TRBJ2-1; TCRdb names TRBD2, which stays unverified in the absence of DNA. Germline CDR1 reads MRHNA; CDR2 reads SNTAGT. This CDR3 contains 13 residues. The CDR3 here is CASSALRGNEQFF.

The gene calls are TRBV7-6 and TRBJ2-2. The germline V gene has CDR1 SGHVS and CDR2 FNYEAQ. The CDR3 spans 13 residues. The CDR3 sequence is CASSEVSPGELFF.

J is TRBJ2-5 and V is TRBV2; the TCRdb call, TRBD1, lacks DNA for checking. The CDR3 is 13 residues long. Germline assignment: CDR1 SNHLY and CDR2 FYNNEI. CDR3 sequence reads: CARARDNQETQYF.

This chain links TRBV12-3 or TRBV12-4 with TRBJ1-2; the D call from TCRdb, TRBD1, cannot be confirmed without DNA. This CDR3 spans 15 amino acids. The chain's CDR3 is CASSLPPGTGEGYTF.

The chain's CDR3 is CASSPGLVAGELFF. V gene TRBV5-1 combines with J gene TRBJ2-2; TCRdb outputs TRBD2, but without DNA this stays unchecked. CDR1 and CDR2 (germline): SGHRS, YFSETQ. The CDR3 is made up of 14 amino acids.

V and J are TRBV25-1 and TRBJ2-1. The CDR3 extends over 13 amino acids. Germline V gene lookup returns CDR1 MGHDK and CDR2 SYGVNS. CDR3 amino acids: CASSELGRHMPFF. The full variable domain, completed using reference TRBV25-1 and TRBJ2-1, is EADIYQTPRYLVIGTGKKITLECSQTMGHDKMYWYQQDPGMELHLIHYSYGVNSTEKGDLSSESTVSRIRTEHFPLTLESARPSHTSQYLCASSELGRHMPFFGPGTRLTVL.

This chain uses TRBV12-3 or TRBV12-4 with TRBJ2-1; TCRdb indicates TRBD1, and absent DNA this call remains unverified. The CDR3 contains 14 residues. Here the CDR3 reads CASSFSGGDNEQFF.

The V gene is TRBV20-1, the J gene TRBJ2-5; TCRdb calls TRBD2, which cannot be checked without DNA. Germline V gene sequence: CDR1 DFQATT, CDR2 SNEGSKA (reference sequence). The length of the CDR3 is 13 residues. The CDR3 sequence is CSAFMTSRETQYF.

The genes are TRBV12-3 or TRBV12-4 and TRBJ2-4; TCRdb calls TRBD1, which cannot be checked without DNA. This CDR3 comprises 15 residues. This CDR3 reads CASRARRLAQNIQYF.

The rearrangement joins TRBV5-1 to TRBJ2-5; TCRdb calls TRBD1, which cannot be checked without DNA. The V gene's germline CDR1 is SGHRS and CDR2 YFSETQ. The CDR3 totals 14 residues. CDR3 sequence reads: CASSSGRGQETQYF.

The rearrangement links TRBV20-1 to TRBJ2-1; TCRdb's D gene call, TRBD2, goes unchecked for lack of DNA. The CDR3 length is 17 residues. Germline V gene sequence: CDR1 DFQATT, CDR2 SNEGSKA (reference sequence). The chain's CDR3 is CSPPKRLAGMSNNEQFF.

This chain uses TRBV5-1 with TRBJ2-2; absent DNA, TCRdb's TRBD2 call cannot be checked. This CDR3 has 15 residues. Per the germline V gene, CDR1 is SGHRS and CDR2 is YFSETQ. The CDR3: CASRIMSGETGELFF.

This rearrangement joins TRBV30 to TRBJ2-5; the TCRdb D gene call, TRBD1, has no DNA to confirm it. Germline assignment: CDR1 GTSNPN and CDR2 SVGIG (reference sequence). The CDR3 is 15 residues long. Here the CDR3 reads CAWSGRWTLQETQYF. The full variable domain, rest sourced from reference TRBV30 and TRBJ2-5, is SQTIHQWPATLVQPVGSPLSLECTVEGTSNPNLYWYRQAAGRGLQLLFYSVGIGQISSEVPQNLSASRPQDRQFILSSKKLLLSDSGFYLCAWSGRWTLQETQYFGPGTRLLVL.

The gene calls are TRBV20-1 and TRBJ2-2; TCRdb returns TRBD1, unconfirmable since there is no DNA. Germline lookup yields CDR1 DFQATT and CDR2 SNEGSKA (reference sequence). The CDR3 runs to 15 residues. The CDR3 protein is CSAPWAGGADGELFF.

This chain connects TRBV19 to TRBJ1-1; TCRdb indicates TRBD1, and absent DNA this call remains unverified. Germline V gene sequence: CDR1 LNHDA, CDR2 SQIVND (reference sequence). The CDR3 extends over 16 amino acids. CDR3 residues: CASSNPSQGLNTEAFF.

The chain joins TRBV20-1 to TRBJ1-2; the D gene TCRdb calls, TRBD1, cannot be checked with no DNA. This CDR3 region has 13 residues. The germline CDR1 and CDR2 sequences are DFQATT and SNEGSKA (reference sequence). The CDR3 is CSASTGIGYGYTF.

The gene calls are TRBV11-2 and TRBJ2-2; TCRdb names TRBD1, which stays unverified in the absence of DNA. Looked up from germline, CDR1 is SGHAT and CDR2 is FQNNGV. The CDR3 is 16 amino acids. This chain's CDR3 is CASSLNRQSYTGELFF.

V is TRBV5-1 and J is TRBJ2-1; TCRdb proposes TRBD2, but this gene call is untestable without DNA. CDR1 is SGHRS, CDR2 YFSETQ, per germline. CDR3 size: 16 residues. CDR3 sequence: CASSLGGTSGTSEQFF. Together with reference TRBV5-1 and TRBJ2-1, the CDR3 gives the full variable domain: KAGVTQTPRYLIKTRGQQVTLSCSPISGHRSVSWYQQTPGQGLQFLFEYFSETQRNKGNFPGRFSGRQFSNSRSEMNVSTLELGDSALYLCASSLGGTSGTSEQFFGPGTRLTVL.

The chain has TRBV12-3 or TRBV12-4 and TRBJ2-5; TCRdb's D gene call, TRBD1, goes unchecked for lack of DNA. The CDR3 runs 16 residues. CDR3 loop: CASSLAGQGLQETQYF.

The chain is built from TRBV10-3 and TRBJ2-5; no DNA is available, so the TRBD2 call from TCRdb remains unchecked. CDR3 size: 15 residues. The germline V gene has CDR1 ENHRY and CDR2 SYGVKD. The CDR3 reads CAISESQSPQETQYF.

The chain links TRBV5-1 to TRBJ2-3; the D call of TRBD1 rests on TCRdb alone, since no DNA is present to check it. The CDR3 spans 15 residues. CDR1 and CDR2 from the germline V gene are SGHRS and YFSETQ. The CDR3 loop reads CASSLLGQGGDTQYF. The full variable domain, rest sourced from reference TRBV5-1 and TRBJ2-3, is KAGVTQTPRYLIKTRGQQVTLSCSPISGHRSVSWYQQTPGQGLQFLFEYFSETQRNKGNFPGRFSGRQFSNSRSEMNVSTLELGDSALYLCASSLLGQGGDTQYFGPGTRLTVL.

The V and J genes are TRBV6-5 and TRBJ2-5. The length of the CDR3 is 15 residues. Germline CDR1 is MNHEY and CDR2 is SVGAGI. CDR3 in amino acids: CASSYIWSRAETQYF.

The chain is built from TRBV6-5 and TRBJ1-1. The CDR3 length is 11 residues. CDR1 is MNHEY, CDR2 SVGAGI, per germline. The CDR3 sequence: CASRGGAQAFF.

The J gene is TRBJ2-5, the V gene TRBV20-1; TCRdb's D gene call, TRBD1, goes unchecked for lack of DNA. The CDR3 contains 14 residues. CDR1 is DFQATT, CDR2 SNEGSKA, per germline (reference sequence). The CDR3 sequence is CSARAGELRETQYF.

CDR3 residues: CASSLLIGNQPQHF. The gene calls are TRBV5-6 and TRBJ1-5. Per the germline V gene, CDR1 is SGHDT and CDR2 is YYEEEE. The CDR3 sequence is 14 residues long.

This chain connects TRBV7-2 to TRBJ2-3. The germline V gene has CDR1 SGHTA and CDR2 FQGNSA. This CDR3 region has 12 residues. The CDR3: CASSHATDTQYF. Full variable domain (rest looked up from reference TRBV7-2 and TRBJ2-3): GAGVSQSPSNKVTEKGKDVELRCDPISGHTALYWYRQSLGQGLEFLIYFQGNSAPDKSGLPSDRFSAERTGGSVSTLTIQRTQQEDSAVYLCASSHATDTQYFGPGTRLTVL.

The V gene is TRBV5-1, the J gene TRBJ2-2; the TCRdb D gene call, TRBD1, has no DNA to confirm it. Per germline, CDR1 SGHRS and CDR2 YFSETQ. This CDR3 is built from 17 residues. CDR3 amino acids: CASSRGPGQINTGELFF.